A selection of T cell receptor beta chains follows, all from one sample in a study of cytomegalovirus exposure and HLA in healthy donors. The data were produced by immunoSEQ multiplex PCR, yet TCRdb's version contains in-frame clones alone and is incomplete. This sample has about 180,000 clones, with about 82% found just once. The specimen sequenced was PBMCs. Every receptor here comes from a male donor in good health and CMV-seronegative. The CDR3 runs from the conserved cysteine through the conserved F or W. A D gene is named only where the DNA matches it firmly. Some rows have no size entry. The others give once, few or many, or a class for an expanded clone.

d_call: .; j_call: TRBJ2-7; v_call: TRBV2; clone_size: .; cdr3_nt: TGTGCCAGCCATTTGGGGAGGGGGGACTACGAGCAGTACTTC; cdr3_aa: CASHLGRGDYEQYF
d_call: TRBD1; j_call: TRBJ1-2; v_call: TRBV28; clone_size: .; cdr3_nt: TGTGCCAGCAGTTTATACAGGGGACATGGCTACACCTTC; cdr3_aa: CASSLYRGHGYTF
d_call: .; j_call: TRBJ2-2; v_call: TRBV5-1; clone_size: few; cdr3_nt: TGCGCCAGCAGCTTGGGACAGTTCAGGTCCGGGGAGCTGTTTTTT; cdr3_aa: CASSLGQFRSGELFF
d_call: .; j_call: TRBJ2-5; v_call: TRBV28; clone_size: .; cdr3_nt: TGTGCCAGCAGTTCCGCGGGACTCGAGACCCAGTACTTC; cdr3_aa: CASSSAGLETQYF
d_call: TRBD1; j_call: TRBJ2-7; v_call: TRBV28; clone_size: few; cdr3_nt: TGTGCCAGCAGATGGGACAGGGAGGACTACGAGCAGTACTTC; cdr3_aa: CASRWDREDYEQYF
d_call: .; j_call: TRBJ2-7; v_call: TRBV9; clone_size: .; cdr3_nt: TGTGCCAGCAGCCTTAGGGGAGGGGGAGGCGAGCAGTACTTC; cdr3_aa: CASSLRGGGGEQYF
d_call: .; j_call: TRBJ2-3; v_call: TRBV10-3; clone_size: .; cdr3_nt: TGTGCCATCAGGATAGGACTAAGTAGCACAGATACGCAGTATTTT; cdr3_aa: CAIRIGLSSTDTQYF
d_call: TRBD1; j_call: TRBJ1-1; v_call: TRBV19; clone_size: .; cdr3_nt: TGTGCCAGTAGCACCCGACAGGGCAACACTGAAGCTTTCTTT; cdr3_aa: CASSTRQGNTEAFF
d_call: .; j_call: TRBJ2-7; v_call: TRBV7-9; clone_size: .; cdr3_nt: TGTGCCAGCAGCTCTCCGCCAGGGGGGAGGAGTGGAGGATACGAGCAGTACTTC; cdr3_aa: CASSSPPGGRSGGYEQYF
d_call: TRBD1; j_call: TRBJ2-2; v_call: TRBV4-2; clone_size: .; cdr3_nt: TGTGCCAGCAGCCCAGGGACAGGGGGCACCGGGGAGCTGTTTTTT; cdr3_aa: CASSPGTGGTGELFF
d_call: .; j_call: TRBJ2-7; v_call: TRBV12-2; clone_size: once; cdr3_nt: TGTGCAAGTCGCGTAGGGACGATGGCGGGGGAGCAGTACTTC; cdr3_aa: CASRVGTMAGEQYF
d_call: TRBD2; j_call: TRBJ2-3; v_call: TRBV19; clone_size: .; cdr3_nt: TGTGCCAGTAGTACCCAAAGCGGGGGGGGTAAAGATACGCAGTATTTT; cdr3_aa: CASSTQSGGGKDTQYF
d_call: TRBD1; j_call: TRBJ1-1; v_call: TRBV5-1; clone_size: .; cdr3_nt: TGCGCCAGCAGCTCTACAGGGGGCACTGAAGCTTTCTTT; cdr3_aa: CASSSTGGTEAFF
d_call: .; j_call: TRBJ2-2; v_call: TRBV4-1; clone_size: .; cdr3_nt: TGCGCCAGCAGCCAAGGCAAACGGTCTAACACCGGGGAGCTGTTTTTT; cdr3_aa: CASSQGKRSNTGELFF
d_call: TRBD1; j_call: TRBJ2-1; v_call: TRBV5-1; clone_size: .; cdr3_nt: TGCGCCAGCAGCTTGGATGGGACAGTTGGGGGCAATGAGCAGTTCTTC; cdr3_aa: CASSLDGTVGGNEQFF
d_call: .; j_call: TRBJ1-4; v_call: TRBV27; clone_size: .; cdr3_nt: TGTGCCAGCCGGGGGACTAATGAAAAACTGTTTTTT; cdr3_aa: CASRGTNEKLFF
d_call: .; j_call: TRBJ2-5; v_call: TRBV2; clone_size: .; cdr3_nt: TGTGCCAGCAGTGACAGGGGGGAAGAGACCCAGTACTTC; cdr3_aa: CASSDRGEETQYF
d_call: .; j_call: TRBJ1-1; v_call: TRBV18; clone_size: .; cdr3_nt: TGTGCCAGCTCACCAGAGATCCCCGGGACATCAGCTTTCTTT; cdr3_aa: CASSPEIPGTSAFF
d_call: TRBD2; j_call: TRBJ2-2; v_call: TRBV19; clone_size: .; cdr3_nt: TGTGCCAGTAGTAAGAGACTAGCGGGAGGGTCCTCCGGGGAGCTGTTTTTT; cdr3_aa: CASSKRLAGGSSGELFF
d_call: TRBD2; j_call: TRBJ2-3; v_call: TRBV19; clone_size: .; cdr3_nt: TGTGCCAGTATTGGGACTAGCGGGGGGGCGGATACGCAGTATTTT; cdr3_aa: CASIGTSGGADTQYF
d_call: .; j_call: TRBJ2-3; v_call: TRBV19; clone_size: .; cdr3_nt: TGTGCCAAGGTCGACAGTGGAGGGCAGCCCCAGTATTTT; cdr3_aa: CAKVDSGGQPQYF
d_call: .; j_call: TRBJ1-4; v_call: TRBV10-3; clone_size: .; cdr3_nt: TGTGCCATCAGTGAGAACCCAGTCGGCATGGGGAGCGAAAAACTGTTTTTT; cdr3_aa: CAISENPVGMGSEKLFF
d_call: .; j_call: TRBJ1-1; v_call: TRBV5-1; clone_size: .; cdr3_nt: TGCGCCAGCAGCCGAACCACCGGGGTGGGCGAGTGGGTAGCTTTCTTT; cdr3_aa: CASSRTTGVGEWVAFF
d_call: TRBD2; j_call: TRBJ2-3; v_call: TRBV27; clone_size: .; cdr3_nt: TGTGCCAGCACCTTGACTAGCGGGGGACTTAGCACAGATACGCAGTATTTT; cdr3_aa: CASTLTSGGLSTDTQYF
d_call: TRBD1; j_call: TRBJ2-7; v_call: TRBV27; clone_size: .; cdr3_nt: TGTGCCAGCAGTTTACGGGGACAGAGCTCCTACGAGCAGTACTTC; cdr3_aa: CASSLRGQSSYEQYF
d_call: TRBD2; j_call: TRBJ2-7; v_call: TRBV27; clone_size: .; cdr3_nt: TGTGCCAGCAACCCGCGGGGGGCGCGAGTCGACGAGCAGTACTTC; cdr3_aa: CASNPRGARVDEQYF
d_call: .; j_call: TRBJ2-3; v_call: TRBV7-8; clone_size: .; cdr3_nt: TGTGCCAGCAGCGTCAGGGGTAGCACAGATACGCAGTATTTT; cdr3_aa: CASSVRGSTDTQYF
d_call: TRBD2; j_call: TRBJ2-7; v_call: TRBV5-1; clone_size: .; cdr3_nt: TGCGCCAGCAGCCCCCGGGACTATGAGTACGAGCAGTACTTC; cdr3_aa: CASSPRDYEYEQYF
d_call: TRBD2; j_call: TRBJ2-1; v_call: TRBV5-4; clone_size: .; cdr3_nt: TGTGCCAGCAGCTTGTCGAGACTAGCGGGGGGGTTTAATGAGCAGTTCTTC; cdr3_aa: CASSLSRLAGGFNEQFF
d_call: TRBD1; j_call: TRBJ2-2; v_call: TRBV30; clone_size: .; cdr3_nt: TGTGCCTTCAACCGGGACAGGGGACCCTTTTCGAACACCGGGGAGCTGTTTTTT; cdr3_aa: CAFNRDRGPFSNTGELFF
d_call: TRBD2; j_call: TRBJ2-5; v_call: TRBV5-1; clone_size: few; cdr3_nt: TGCGCCAGCAGCCTACGGACTAGCGGGAGGGCCTTGGAGACCCAGTACTTC; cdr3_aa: CASSLRTSGRALETQYF
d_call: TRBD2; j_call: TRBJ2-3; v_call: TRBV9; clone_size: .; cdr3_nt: TGTGCCAGCAGTCGAGCGGGAGGGCCCACAGATACGCAGTATTTT; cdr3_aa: CASSRAGGPTDTQYF
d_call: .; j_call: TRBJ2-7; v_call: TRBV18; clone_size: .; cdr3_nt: TGTGCCAGCTCACCGGCGCAGGGGCGCAATGAGCAGTACTTC; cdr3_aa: CASSPAQGRNEQYF
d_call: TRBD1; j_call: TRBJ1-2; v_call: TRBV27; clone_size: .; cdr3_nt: TGTGCCAGCAGTTCGACAGGGCTCTACGGCTACACCTTC; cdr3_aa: CASSSTGLYGYTF
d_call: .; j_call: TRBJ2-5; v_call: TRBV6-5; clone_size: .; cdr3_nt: TGTGCCAGCAGTTACCAGTTCCAAGAGACCCAGTACTTC; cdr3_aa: CASSYQFQETQYF
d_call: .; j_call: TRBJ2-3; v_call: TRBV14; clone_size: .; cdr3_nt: TGTGCCAGCAGCCCCCAACAGGGTTGGCATACGCAGTATTTT; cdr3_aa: CASSPQQGWHTQYF
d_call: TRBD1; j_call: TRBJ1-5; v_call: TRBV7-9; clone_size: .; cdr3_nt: TGTGCCAGCAGCCCTGGACAGGGGGCCCACGGCAATCAGCCCCAGCATTTT; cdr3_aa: CASSPGQGAHGNQPQHF
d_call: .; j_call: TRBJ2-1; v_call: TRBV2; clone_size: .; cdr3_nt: TGTGCCAGCAAGTTTTCGGCAGGCAATGAGCAGTTCTTC; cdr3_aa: CASKFSAGNEQFF
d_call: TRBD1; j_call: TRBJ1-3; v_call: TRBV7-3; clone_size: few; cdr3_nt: TGTGCCAGCAGCCCTGACAGGGGGCGCGGAAACACCATATATTTT; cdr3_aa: CASSPDRGRGNTIYF
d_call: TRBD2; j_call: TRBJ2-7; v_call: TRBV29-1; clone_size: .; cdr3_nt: TGCAGCGTTGTCAGCCCTAGCGGGAGTACCATACTACCCTACGAGCAGTACTTC; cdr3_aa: CSVVSPSGSTILPYEQYF
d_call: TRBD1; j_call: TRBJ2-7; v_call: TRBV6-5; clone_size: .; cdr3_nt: TGTGCCAGCAGTATCTCGGGACAGGGTGCCTCCGAGCAGTACTTC; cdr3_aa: CASSISGQGASEQYF
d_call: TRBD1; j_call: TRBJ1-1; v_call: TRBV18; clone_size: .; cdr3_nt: TGTGCCAGCTCACCCGGGACAGGGGGCGGGACTGAAGCTTTCTTT; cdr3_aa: CASSPGTGGGTEAFF
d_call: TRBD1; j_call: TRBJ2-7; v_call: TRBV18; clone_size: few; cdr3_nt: TGTGCCAGCTCACTGTCCGGGACAGAATACGAGCAGTACTTC; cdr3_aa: CASSLSGTEYEQYF